This T cell receptor (beta chain) emerged from a study of shared clonotypes between healthy human individuals. In the study overall: Each donor had three CD4 naive, three CD4 memory, two CD8 naive and one CD8 memory plate.

Using immunoSEQ multiplex PCR, the repertoire was profiled, and TCRdb retains in-frame clones only, with some absent. The profile shows 950,000 to 1,100,000 clones, around 82% of them singletons. Study-wide points: Among several donors, approximately 5% of naive CD4 clonotypes were found in common.

With regard to this clone: Antigen: not known.

CDR3 length: 15 residues. V was cut by 7 bases and J by 0 bases, with 10 bases left in between. Germline V gene sequence: CDR1 MNHNY, CDR2 SVGAGI (reference sequence). Sequencing was carried out using memory CD4+ T cells from PBMCs. Noted subset: CD45RA-negative fraction. The source of this sequence is a man between 18 and 29 years old in good health. Some clones in this sample may be carry-over from other donors' samples. The chain is built from TRBV6-6 and TRBJ2-6; no firm D call. DNA for the CDR3: TGTGCCAGCATCAAAGACTTCTCTGGGGCCAACGTCCTGACTTTC. Translation gives CASIKDFSGANVLTF.